Given below is one T cell receptor (beta chain) in context. These data are taken from a study of control samples from healthy donors and cancer patients. With 3 bases removed from V and 7 bases from J, the gap between germline ends came to 13 bases. This CDR3 spans 13 amino acids. Sequencing used immunoSEQ multiplex PCR; TCRdb keeps in-frame clones, though not all of them. The repertoire holds more than 110,000 clones, with approximately 86% as singletons. The sample consisted of blood. The chain links TRBV12-3 or TRBV12-4 to TRBJ2-7; weak D call: TRBD1 (5 bases). The TCR originated in a woman younger than 45 in good health. The CDR3 region is CASSLYSTGEQYF. As DNA, the CDR3 is TGTGCCAGCAGTTTGTACTCCACAGGAGAGCAGTACTTC.